The TCR beta chain described here comes from a study of blood T cell repertoires in COVID-19. Study-level information: Donors in the United States, Italy and Spain gave samples during acute or convalescent COVID-19. The cDNA or gDNA used as material had been derived from T cells, B-cell-depleted T cells, or PBMCs.

Authors' data handling: Amplified reference gene primers provided the basis for estimating nucleated cell counts. The repertoire was sequenced with immunoSEQ multiplex PCR; TCRdb's copy has only in-frame clones and lacks some. V and J calls and clone size are copied from that table; D and trimming were computed from the DNA. Of 200,000 to 300,000 clones listed, around 87% were seen once; the top ten hold 2.3%. The sample taken for sequencing was peripheral blood. This clonotype was obtained from a woman between 45 and 65 years old with acute or convalescent COVID-19.

CDR3 loop: CAISAGGVGGNTIYF. The CDR3 nucleotides read TGTGCCATCAGCGCCGGAGGGGTAGGAGGAAACACCATATATTTT. The chain has TRBV10-3 and TRBJ1-3; perhaps TRBD1 as D (5 bases). This CDR3 spans 15 amino acids. The germline V gene encodes CDR1 ENHRY and CDR2 SYGVKD. V was pared by 6 bases and J by 4 bases, with 16 bases between.